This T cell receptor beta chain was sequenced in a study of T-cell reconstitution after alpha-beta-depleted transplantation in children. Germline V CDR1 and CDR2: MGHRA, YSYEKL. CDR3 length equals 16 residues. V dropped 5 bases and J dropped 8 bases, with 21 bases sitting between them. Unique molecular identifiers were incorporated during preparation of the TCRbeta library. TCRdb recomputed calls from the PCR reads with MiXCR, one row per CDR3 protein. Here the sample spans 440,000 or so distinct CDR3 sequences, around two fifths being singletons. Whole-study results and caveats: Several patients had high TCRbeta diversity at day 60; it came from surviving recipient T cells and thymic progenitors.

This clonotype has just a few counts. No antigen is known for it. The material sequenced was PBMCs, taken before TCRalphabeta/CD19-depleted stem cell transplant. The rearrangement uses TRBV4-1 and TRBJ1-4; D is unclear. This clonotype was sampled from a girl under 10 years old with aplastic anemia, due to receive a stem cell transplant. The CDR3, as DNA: TGCGCCAGCAGCGAACCTCGACAACCTCGAAAGGAAAAACTGTTTTTT. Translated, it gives CASSEPRQPRKEKLFF.